This entry features one T cell receptor (beta chain) sequence. Its target is unknown. The data are from a study of lymphopenia after photon versus proton radiotherapy. Study observations and caveats: A bigger post-nadir fall in TCR diversity correlated inversely with survival time in deceased patients. Better survival with proton therapy was suggested as possible, not demonstrated. Post-nadir diversity loss with photons came from oligoclonal expansion, particularly CD8+ Temra cells. Relative stability marked proton patients; photon patients lost diversity and naive cells.

Sequenced by immunoSEQ multiplex PCR; TCRdb stores in-frame clones only, minus some. The table has 40,000 to 45,000 clones, around 86% seen once. Unmatched junction bases numbered 10, after V lost 1 base and J lost 8 bases. This CDR3 is 16 amino acids long. Germline V lookup: CDR1 LNHNV, CDR2 YYDKDF (reference sequence). The gene calls are TRBV15 and TRBJ1-2; TRBD1 matches 10 bases. Material: peripheral blood, obtained from a patient treated with proton-based radiotherapy. The receptor was derived from a woman in her seventies with pancreatic cancer. The CDR3 nucleotides read TGTGCCACCAGCAGAGTAACCGGGACAGGGGCAATCGGCTACACCTTC. This codes for CATSRVTGTGAIGYTF.